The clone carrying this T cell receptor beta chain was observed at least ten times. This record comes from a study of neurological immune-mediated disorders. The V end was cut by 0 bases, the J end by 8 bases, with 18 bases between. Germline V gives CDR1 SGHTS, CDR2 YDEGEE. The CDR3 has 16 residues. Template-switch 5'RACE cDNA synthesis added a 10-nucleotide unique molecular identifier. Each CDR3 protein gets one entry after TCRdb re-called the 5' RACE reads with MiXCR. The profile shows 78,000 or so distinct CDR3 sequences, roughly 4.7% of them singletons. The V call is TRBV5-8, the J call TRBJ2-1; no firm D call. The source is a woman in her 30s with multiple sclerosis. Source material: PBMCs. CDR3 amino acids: CASSLGRGQSVDEQFF. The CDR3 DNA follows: TGTGCCAGCAGCTTGGGGCGCGGCCAGTCAGTCGATGAGCAGTTCTTC.